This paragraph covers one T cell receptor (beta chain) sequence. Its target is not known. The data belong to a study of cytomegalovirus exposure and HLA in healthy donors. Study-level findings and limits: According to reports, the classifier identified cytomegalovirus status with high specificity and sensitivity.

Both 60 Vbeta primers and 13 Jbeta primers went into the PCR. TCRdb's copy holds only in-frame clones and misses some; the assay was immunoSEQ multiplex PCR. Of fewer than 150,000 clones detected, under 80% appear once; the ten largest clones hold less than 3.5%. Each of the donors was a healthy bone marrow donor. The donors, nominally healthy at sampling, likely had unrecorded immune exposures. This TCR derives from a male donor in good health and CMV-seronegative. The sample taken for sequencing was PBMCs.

In DNA form, the CDR3 reads TGTGCCAGCAGTCCTCCGGGACAGGGATGGGAAGCTTTCTTT. As protein: CASSPPGQGWEAFF. V and J are TRBV6-5 and TRBJ1-1; TRBD1 matches at 9 bases. Losses at the gene ends were 5 bases for V and 8 bases for J; bases not matched to a gene: 9. The length of the CDR3 is 14 residues. Germline CDR1 and CDR2: MNHEY and SVGAGI.